This paragraph reports one T cell receptor (beta chain). There were only Caucasian adults among the donors, and all lived in Nashville, Tennessee. This entry comes from a study of shared clonotypes between healthy human individuals. Study-wide context: There were three CD4 naive, three CD4 memory, two CD8 naive and one CD8 memory plates per donor.

Trimming left V 0 bases short and J 3 bases short, with 3 bases between. Germline V gives CDR1 SGHDN, CDR2 FVKESK. This CDR3 comprises 12 residues. The authors loaded about 200 ng DNA, about 30,000 T cell genomes, into sorted-subset replicate PCRs. Measured with immunoSEQ multiplex PCR; TCRdb has only the in-frame clones, and not every one. Among around 1.6 million clones, 98% were seen once, and the ten largest hold about 0.42%. The chain carries TRBV14 and TRBJ2-7; D unresolved. Material for sequencing was naive CD4+ T cells sorted from blood. As for subset: CD45RA+ positively selected. This receptor was identified in a man younger than 40 in good health. The CDR3 here is CASSQDGYEQYF. In DNA form, the CDR3 reads TGTGCCAGCAGCCAAGACGGCTACGAGCAGTACTTC.